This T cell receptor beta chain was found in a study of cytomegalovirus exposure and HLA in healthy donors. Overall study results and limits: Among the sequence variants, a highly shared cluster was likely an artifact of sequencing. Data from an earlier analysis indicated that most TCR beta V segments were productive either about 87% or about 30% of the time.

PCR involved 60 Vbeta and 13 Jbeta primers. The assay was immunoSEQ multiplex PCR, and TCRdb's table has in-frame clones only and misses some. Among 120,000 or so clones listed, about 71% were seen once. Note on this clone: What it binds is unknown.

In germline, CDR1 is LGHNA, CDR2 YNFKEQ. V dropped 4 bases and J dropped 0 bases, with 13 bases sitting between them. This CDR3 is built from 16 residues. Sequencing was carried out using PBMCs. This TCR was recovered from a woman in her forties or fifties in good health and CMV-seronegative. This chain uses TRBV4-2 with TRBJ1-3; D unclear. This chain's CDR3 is CASSPQTTGSGNTIYF. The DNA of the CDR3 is TGTGCCAGCAGCCCCCAGACGACGGGCTCTGGAAACACCATATATTTT.